What follows describes a single TCR beta chain. Antigen specificity is unknown. This record comes from a study of cytomegalovirus exposure and HLA in healthy donors. The study's findings and limits: It was reported that the classifier diagnosed cytomegalovirus status with high specificity and sensitivity in both the original and validation cohorts.

Per the germline V gene, CDR1 is MDHEN and CDR2 is SYDVKM. The CDR3 totals 14 residues. Deletions cut 2 bases from V and 8 bases from J, with 15 bases between. The PCR employed 60 Vbeta primers together with 13 Jbeta primers. TCRdb's table, derived via immunoSEQ multiplex PCR, lists solely in-frame clones and lacks some. In the table there are 95,000 to 150,000 clones, less than 75% of which are singletons. Sequenced input: PBMCs. This TCR was sampled from a woman between 40 and 50 years old in good health and CMV-seronegative. The chain combines TRBV28 with TRBJ1-2; D call uncertain. The CDR3 DNA reads TGTGCCAGCAGTTTAGGAGGGAGCCCTACGGGCTACACCTTC. Translation gives CASSLGGSPTGYTF.